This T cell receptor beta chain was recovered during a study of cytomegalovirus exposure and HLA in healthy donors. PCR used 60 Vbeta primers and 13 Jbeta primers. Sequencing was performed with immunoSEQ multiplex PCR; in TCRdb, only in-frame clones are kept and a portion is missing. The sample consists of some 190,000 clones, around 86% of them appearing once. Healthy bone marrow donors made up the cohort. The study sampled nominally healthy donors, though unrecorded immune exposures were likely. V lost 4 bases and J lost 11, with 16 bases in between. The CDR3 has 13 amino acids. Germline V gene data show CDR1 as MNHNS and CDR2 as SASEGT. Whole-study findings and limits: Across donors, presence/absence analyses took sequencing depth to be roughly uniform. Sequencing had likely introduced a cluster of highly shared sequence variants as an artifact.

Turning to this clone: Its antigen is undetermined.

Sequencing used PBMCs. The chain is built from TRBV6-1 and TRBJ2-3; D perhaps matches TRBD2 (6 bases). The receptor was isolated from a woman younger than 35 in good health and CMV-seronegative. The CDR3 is CASSVAAPAQQYF. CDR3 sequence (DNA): TGTGCCAGCAGTGTAGCGGCCCCCGCACAGCAGTATTTT.